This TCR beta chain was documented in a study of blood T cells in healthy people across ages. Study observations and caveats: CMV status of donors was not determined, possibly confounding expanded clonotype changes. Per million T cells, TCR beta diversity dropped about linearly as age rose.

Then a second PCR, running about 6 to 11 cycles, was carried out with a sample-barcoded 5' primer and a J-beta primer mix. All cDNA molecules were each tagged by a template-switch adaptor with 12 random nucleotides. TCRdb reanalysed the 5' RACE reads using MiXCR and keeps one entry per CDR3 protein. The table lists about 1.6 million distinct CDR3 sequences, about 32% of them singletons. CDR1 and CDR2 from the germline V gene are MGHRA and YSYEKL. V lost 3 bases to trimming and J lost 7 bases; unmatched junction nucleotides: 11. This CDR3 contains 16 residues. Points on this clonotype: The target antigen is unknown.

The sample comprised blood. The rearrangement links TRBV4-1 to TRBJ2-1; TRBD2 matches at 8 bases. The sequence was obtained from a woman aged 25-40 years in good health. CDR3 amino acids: CASSQTRVAGGNEQFF. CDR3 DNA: TGCGCCAGCAGCCAGACCAGGGTTGCGGGGGGAAATGAGCAGTTCTTC.